This TCR beta chain derives from a study of T cells in Graves' hyperthyroidism and ophthalmopathy. Germline V gene data show CDR1 as LGHDT and CDR2 as YNNKEL (reference sequence). The ends were cut back, 0 bases at V and 4 bases at J, with 10 bases in the middle. The CDR3 consists of 15 residues. There were TCR beta CDR3 regions amplified from RNA transcripts. A set of HTBI primers served as the primers for a first-round RT-PCR of the TCR CDR3. TCRdb analysed the multiplex PCR reads with MiXCR anew, one entry per CDR3 protein. The data contain a few hundred thousand distinct CDR3 sequences, about 15% of them singletons. This clonotype was recorded many times. A lack of ophthalmopathy progression within 18 months defined stable Graves' hyperthyroidism.

This receptor was taken from a woman aged 25-40 years with Graves' hyperthyroidism. The sequencing sample was made of blood. The chain recombines TRBV3-1 with TRBJ2-1, with D possibly TRBD2 on 6 matching bases. The CDR3 DNA is TGTGCCAGCAGCCAAGATTGGGGGGAGTACAATGAGCAGTTCTTC. It encodes CASSQDWGEYNEQFF.